Listed below are T cell receptor beta chains from one sample, sequenced in a study of cytomegalovirus exposure and HLA in healthy donors. TCRdb's copy holds only in-frame clones and misses some; the assay was immunoSEQ multiplex PCR. The sample contains 200,000 to 250,000 clones, approximately 79% of which appear only once. Sequencing used PBMCs. Every receptor here comes from a man aged 45 to 65 in good health and CMV-seronegative. CDR3s include the opening cysteine and the closing phenylalanine or tryptophan. The D gene is left open where the match is weak. A clone size is listed for some rows: how often the clone was seen (once, few, many), or a class if it is expanded.

D,V,J,size,DNA,CDR3
.,TRBV12-1,TRBJ1-2,.,TGTGCCAGCAGCTTAGCTCCGGGACAGCCTACGTATGGCTACACCTTC,CASSLAPGQPTYGYTF
.,TRBV7-8,TRBJ1-1,.,TGTGCCAGCAGCTTTACAGGCAACGAGGTGAACACTGAAGCTTTCTTT,CASSFTGNEVNTEAFF
TRBD2,TRBV5-1,TRBJ2-7,.,TGCGCCAGCAGCTTGAGGACTAGCGGGAGTTCCTACGAGCAGTACTTC,CASSLRTSGSSYEQYF
TRBD1,TRBV28,TRBJ2-2,.,TGTGCCAGCAGTTCCATATCCCCCGCAGGGGGTAGGGAGCTGTTTTTT,CASSSISPAGGRELFF
TRBD1,TRBV9,TRBJ2-4,.,TGTGCCAGCAGCGCACGGGGACAGGACCCGACCATTCAGTACTTC,CASSARGQDPTIQYF
.,TRBV6-4,TRBJ1-3,.,TGTGCCAGCAGTGTGGACAGTTCGTCTGGAAACACCATATATTTT,CASSVDSSSGNTIYF
.,TRBV19,TRBJ1-5,once,TGTGCCAGTAGTATTCTTGTAGTGCGGGGGCCCCAGCATTTT,CASSILVVRGPQHF
.,TRBV7-3,TRBJ2-2,.,TGTGCCAGCAGCTTAAGAGCAGGGCACACCGGGGAGCTGTTTTTT,CASSLRAGHTGELFF
TRBD1,TRBV7-3,TRBJ1-1,once,TGTGCCAGCAGCTGGGGACCGGGACAGGGGGGGCCGAGCACTGAAGCTTTCTTT,CASSWGPGQGGPSTEAFF
TRBD1,TRBV6-1,TRBJ2-7,.,TGTGCCAGCAGTCAGGGGGCTTACGAGCAGTACTTC,CASSQGAYEQYF
.,TRBV28,TRBJ1-5,.,TGTGCCAGCAGTTCCTCGCAGGGGACCAATCAGCCCCAGCATTTT,CASSSSQGTNQPQHF
.,TRBV29-1,TRBJ1-4,once,TGCAGCGTTCGGGTTGACGGGAATGAAAAACTGTTTTTT,CSVRVDGNEKLFF
TRBD1,TRBV5-6,TRBJ1-1,.,TGTGCCAGCAGCCCTCAGACAGGGTACGGGAACACTGAAGCTTTCTTT,CASSPQTGYGNTEAFF
.,TRBV9,TRBJ1-1,.,TGTGCCAGCGGTCCCTATATGAACACTGAAGCTTTCTTT,CASGPYMNTEAFF
.,TRBV10-1,TRBJ2-5,.,TGCGCCAGCAGTGACCCCCCAGGCAAGACCCAGTACTTC,CASSDPPGKTQYF